This TCR beta chain was identified in a study of identical twins. General study results and limits: Memory repertoires showed no such pattern, whereas abundant cord blood beta clonotypes carried fewer insertions. Weaker excess sharing between twins was seen in beta out-of-frame sequences.

Trimming removed 5 bases from V and 8 bases from J, with 12 bases in between. The V gene's germline CDR1 is SEHNR and CDR2 FQNEAQ (reference sequence). This CDR3 spans 12 amino acids. This clonotype was seen only a few times. The antigen is undetermined. Unique molecular identifiers were present on the cDNA, and a universal primer site came from template switching. Each CDR3 protein gets one entry after TCRdb re-called the 5' RACE reads with MiXCR. This table holds about 920,000 distinct CDR3 sequences, about 12% found once. These records were also assigned to another study, of yellow fever vaccine responses in identical twins.

Sequencing was carried out using PBMCs. The chain recombines TRBV7-9 with TRBJ1-2; tentatively, D is TRBD1 (5 bases). This TCR came from a young woman in good health. For the CDR3, the DNA is TGTGCCAGCAGCCATGGGACCAGGGGCTACACCTTC. As protein: CASSHGTRGYTF.